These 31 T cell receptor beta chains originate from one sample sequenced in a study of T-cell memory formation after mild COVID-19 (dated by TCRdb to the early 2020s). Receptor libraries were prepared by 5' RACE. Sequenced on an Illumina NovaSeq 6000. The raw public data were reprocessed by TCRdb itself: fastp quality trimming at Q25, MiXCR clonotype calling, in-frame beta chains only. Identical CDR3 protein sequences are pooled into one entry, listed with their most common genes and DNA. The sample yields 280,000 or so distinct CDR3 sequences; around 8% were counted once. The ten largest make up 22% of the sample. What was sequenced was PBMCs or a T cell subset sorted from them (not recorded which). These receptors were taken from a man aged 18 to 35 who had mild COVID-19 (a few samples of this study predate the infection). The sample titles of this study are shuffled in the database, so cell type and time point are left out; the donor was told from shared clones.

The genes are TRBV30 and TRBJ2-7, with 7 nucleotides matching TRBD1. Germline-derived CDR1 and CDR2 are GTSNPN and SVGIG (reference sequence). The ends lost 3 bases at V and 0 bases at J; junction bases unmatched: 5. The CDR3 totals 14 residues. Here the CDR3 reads CAWSTGARSYEQYF. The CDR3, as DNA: TGTGCCTGGAGCACAGGGGCCCGCTCCTACGAGCAGTACTTC.

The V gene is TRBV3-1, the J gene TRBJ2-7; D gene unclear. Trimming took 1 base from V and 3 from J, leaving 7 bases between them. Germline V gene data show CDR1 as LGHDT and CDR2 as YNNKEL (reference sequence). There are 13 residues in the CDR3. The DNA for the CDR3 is TGTGCCAGCAGCCAAGGTTACAACTACGAGCAGTACTTC. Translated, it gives CASSQGYNYEQYF.

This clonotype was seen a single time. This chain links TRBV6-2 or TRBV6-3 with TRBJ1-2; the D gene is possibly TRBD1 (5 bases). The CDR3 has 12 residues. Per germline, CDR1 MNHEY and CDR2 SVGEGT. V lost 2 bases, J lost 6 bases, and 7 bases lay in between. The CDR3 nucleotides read TGTGCCAGCAGTTACGGGGCAAATGGCTACACCTTC. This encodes CASSYGANGYTF.

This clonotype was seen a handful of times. DNA of the CDR3: TGTGCCAGCAGCCAAGCCTGGGGGGCAGGGGAAGCTTTCTTT. Residues: CASSQAWGAGEAFF. The gene calls are TRBV3-1 and TRBJ1-1; TRBD1 is a possible D gene (6 bases). With 1 base removed from V and 8 bases from J, the gap between germline ends came to 14 bases. The CDR3 spans 14 residues. Germline loops: CDR1 LGHDT, CDR2 YNNKEL (reference sequence).

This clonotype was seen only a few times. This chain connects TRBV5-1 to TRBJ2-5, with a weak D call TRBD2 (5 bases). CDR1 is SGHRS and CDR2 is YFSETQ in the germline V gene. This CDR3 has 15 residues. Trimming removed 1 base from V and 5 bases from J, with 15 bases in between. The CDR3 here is CASSLYGMGKETQYF. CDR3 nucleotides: TGCGCCAGCAGCTTGTACGGGATGGGTAAGGAGACCCAGTACTTC.

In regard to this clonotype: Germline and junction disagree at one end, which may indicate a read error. The CDR3 sequence: CASSSTGSSYNEQFF. The CDR3 region has the DNA TGTGCCAGCAGCTCGACAGGGAGCTCCTACAATGAGCAGTTCTTC. The V gene is TRBV5-1, the J gene TRBJ2-1, with 7 nucleotides matching TRBD1. CDR1 is SGHRS and CDR2 is YFSETQ in the germline V gene. This CDR3 contains 15 residues. The variable domain in full, completed from reference TRBV5-1 and TRBJ2-1, reads KAGVTQTPRYLIKTRGQQVTLSCSPISGHRSVSWYQQTPGQGLQFLFEYFSETQRNKGNFPGRFSGRQFSNSRSEMNVSTLELGDSALYLCASSSTGSSYNEQFFGPGTRLTVL.

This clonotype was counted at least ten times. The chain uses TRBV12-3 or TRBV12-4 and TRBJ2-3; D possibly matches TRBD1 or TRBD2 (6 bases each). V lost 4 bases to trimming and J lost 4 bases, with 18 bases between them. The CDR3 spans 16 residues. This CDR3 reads CASSWIGGRRSDTQYF. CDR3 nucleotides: TGTGCCAGCAGTTGGATAGGGGGGCGGAGGTCAGATACGCAGTATTTT.

The CDR3: CASSLTGGRNTGELFF. The CDR3 DNA follows: TGTGCCAGCAGCTTGACGGGGGGCCGGAACACCGGGGAGCTGTTTTTT. The V and J genes are TRBV7-2 and TRBJ2-2; the D gene is possibly TRBD2 (7 bases). The CDR3 spans 16 residues. Germline lookup yields CDR1 SGHTA and CDR2 FQGNSA. V was pared by 3 bases and J by 1 base, with 12 bases between.

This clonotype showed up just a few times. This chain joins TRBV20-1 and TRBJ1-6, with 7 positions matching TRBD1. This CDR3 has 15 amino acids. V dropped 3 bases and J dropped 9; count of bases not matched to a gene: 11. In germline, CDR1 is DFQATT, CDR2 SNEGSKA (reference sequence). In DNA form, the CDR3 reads TGCAGTGCTAGCCCTGTGACAGGGCCAGGTTCACCCCTCCACTTT. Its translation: CSASPVTGPGSPLHF.

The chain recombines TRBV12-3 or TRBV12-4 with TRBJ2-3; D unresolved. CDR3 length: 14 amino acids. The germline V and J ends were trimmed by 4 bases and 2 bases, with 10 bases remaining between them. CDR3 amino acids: CASSSDNHTDTQYF. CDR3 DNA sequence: TGTGCCAGCAGTTCCGACAATCACACAGATACGCAGTATTTT.

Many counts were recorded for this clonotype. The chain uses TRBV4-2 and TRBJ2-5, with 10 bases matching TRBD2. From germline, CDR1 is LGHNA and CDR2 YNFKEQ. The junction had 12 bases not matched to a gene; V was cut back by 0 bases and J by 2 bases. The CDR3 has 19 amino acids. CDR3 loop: CASSQEPHPSGGAQETQYF. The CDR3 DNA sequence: TGTGCCAGCAGCCAAGAGCCCCACCCGAGCGGGGGGGCTCAAGAGACCCAGTACTTC.

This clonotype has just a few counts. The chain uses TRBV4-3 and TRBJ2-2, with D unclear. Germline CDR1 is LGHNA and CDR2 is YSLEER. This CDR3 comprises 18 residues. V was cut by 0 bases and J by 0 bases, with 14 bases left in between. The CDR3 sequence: CASSQDSVSDANTGELFF. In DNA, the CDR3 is TGCGCCAGCAGCCAAGATTCAGTAAGTGATGCGAACACCGGGGAGCTGTTTTTT.

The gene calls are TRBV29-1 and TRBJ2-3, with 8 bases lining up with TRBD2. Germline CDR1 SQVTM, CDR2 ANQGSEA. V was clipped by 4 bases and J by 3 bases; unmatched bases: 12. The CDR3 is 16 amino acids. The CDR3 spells CSVGGPTGGPTDTQYF. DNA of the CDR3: TGCAGCGTTGGGGGGCCTACGGGGGGGCCGACAGATACGCAGTATTTT.

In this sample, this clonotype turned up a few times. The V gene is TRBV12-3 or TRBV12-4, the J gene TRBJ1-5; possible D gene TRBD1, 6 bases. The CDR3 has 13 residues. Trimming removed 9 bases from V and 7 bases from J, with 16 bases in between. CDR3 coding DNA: TGTGCCAGTAAGGGGGGGTCGGGCCAGCCCCAGCATTTT. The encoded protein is CASKGGSGQPQHF.

The CDR3 nucleotides are TGTGCCACCAGCCACTGGGGGGCTAGCGGGGGTACAGATACGCAGTATTTT. Translation: CATSHWGASGGTDTQYF. The chain links TRBV15 to TRBJ2-3; TRBD2 aligns across 10 bases. V lost 5 bases to trimming and J lost 3 bases; unmatched junction nucleotides: 11. Germline V lookup: CDR1 LNHNV, CDR2 YYDKDF (reference sequence). The length of the CDR3 is 17 residues.

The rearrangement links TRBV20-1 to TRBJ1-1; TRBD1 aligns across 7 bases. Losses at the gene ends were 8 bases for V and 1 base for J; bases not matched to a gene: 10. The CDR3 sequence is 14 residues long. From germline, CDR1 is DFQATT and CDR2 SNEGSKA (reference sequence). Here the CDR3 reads CSSPTGNQNTEAFF. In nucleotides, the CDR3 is TGCAGTTCTCCGACAGGGAATCAGAACACTGAAGCTTTCTTT.

The CDR3 sequence: CASSLVGHPLGANEKLFF. CDR3 sequence (DNA): TGCGCCAGCAGCTTGGTGGGACACCCCCTCGGGGCTAATGAAAAACTGTTTTTT. The chain is built from TRBV5-1 and TRBJ1-4; D is possibly TRBD1 (6 bases). The germline CDR1 and CDR2 sequences are SGHRS and YFSETQ. This CDR3 is built from 18 residues. V was shortened by 0 bases and J by 3 bases, with 18 bases between the two germline ends.

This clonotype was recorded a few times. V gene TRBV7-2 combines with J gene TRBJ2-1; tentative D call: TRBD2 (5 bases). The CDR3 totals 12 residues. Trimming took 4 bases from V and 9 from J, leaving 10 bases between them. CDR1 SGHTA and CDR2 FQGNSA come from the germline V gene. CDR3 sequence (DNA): TGTGCCAGCAGCTCGAGGGTGTTTGAGCAGTTCTTC. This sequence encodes CASSSRVFEQFF. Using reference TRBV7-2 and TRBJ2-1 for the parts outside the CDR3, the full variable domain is GAGVSQSPSNKVTEKGKDVELRCDPISGHTALYWYRQSLGQGLEFLIYFQGNSAPDKSGLPSDRFSAERTGGSVSTLTIQRTQQEDSAVYLCASSSRVFEQFFGPGTRLTVL.

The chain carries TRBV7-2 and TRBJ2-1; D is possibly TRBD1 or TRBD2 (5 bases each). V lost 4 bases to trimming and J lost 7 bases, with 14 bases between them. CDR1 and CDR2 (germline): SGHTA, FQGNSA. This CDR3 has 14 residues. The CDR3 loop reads CASSSRDGTNEQFF. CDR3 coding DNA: TGTGCCAGCAGCTCCCGGGACGGAACTAATGAGCAGTTCTTC.

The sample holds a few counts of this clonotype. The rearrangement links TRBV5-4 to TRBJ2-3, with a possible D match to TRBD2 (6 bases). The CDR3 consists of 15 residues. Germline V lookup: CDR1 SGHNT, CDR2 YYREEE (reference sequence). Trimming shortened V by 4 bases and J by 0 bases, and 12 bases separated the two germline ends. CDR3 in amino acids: CASSPFAGSTDTQYF. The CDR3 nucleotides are TGTGCCAGCAGCCCTTTCGCGGGGAGCACAGATACGCAGTATTTT.

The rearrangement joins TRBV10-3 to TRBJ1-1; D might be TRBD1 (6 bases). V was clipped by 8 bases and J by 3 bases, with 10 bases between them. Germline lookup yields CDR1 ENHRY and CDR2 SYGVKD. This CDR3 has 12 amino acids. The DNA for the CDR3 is TGTGCCATCGAGGGGGACGACACTGAAGCTTTCTTT. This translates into CAIEGDDTEAFF.

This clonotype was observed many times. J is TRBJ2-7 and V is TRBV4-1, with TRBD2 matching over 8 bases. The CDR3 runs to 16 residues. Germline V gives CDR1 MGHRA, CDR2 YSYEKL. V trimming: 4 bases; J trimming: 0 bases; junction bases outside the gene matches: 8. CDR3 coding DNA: TGCGCCAGCAGCCCCCGGACTAGCCTCAGCTCCTACGAGCAGTACTTC. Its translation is CASSPRTSLSSYEQYF.

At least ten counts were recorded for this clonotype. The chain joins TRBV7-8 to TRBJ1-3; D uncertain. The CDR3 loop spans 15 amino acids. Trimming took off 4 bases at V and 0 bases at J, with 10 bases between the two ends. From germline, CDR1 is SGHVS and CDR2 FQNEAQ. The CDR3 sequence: CASSSTGHSGNTIYF. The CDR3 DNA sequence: TGTGCCAGCAGCTCCACCGGTCACTCTGGAAACACCATATATTTT.

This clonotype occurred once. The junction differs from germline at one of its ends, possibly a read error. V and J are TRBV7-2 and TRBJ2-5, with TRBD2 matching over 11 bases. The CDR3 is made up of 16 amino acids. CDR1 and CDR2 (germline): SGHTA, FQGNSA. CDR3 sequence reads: CASSLGVNSGGAAQHF. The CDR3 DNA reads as TGTGCCAGCAGCTTAGGCGTGAATAGCGGGGGGGCGGCCCAGCACTTC.

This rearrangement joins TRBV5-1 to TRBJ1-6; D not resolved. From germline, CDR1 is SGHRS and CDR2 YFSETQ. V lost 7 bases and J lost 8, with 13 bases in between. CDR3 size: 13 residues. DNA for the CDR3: TGCGCCAGCGGTCCGGAGATGGATTCACCCCTCCACTTT. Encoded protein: CASGPEMDSPLHF.

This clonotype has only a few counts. CDR3 sequence: CASSQVSPGISYEQYF. DNA of the CDR3: TGCGCCAGCAGCCAAGTGTCCCCAGGGATCTCCTACGAGCAGTACTTC. V gene TRBV4-1 combines with J gene TRBJ2-7, with D perhaps matching TRBD1 (5 bases). This CDR3 has 16 amino acids. Trimming stripped 1 base from V and 0 bases from J, with 13 bases between. Germline CDR1 MGHRA, CDR2 YSYEKL.

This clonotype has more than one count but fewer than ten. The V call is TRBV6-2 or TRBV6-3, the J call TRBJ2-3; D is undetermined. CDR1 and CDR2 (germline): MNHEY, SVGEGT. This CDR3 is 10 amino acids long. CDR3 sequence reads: CGVGTDTQYF. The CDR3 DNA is TGTGGCGTCGGGACAGATACGCAGTATTTT.

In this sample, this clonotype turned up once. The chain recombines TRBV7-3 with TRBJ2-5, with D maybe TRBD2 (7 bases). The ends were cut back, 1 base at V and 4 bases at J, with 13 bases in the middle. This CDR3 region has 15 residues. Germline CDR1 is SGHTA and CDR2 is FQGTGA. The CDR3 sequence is CASSLIGGGGETQYF. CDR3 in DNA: TGTGCCAGCAGCTTAATTGGCGGGGGCGGAGAGACCCAGTACTTC.

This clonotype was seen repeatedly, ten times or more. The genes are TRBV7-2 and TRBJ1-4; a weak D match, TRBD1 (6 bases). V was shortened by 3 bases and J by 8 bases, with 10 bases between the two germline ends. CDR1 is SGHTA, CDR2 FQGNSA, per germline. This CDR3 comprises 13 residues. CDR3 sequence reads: CASSFGQTEKLFF. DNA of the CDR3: TGTGCCAGCAGCTTTGGACAGACCGAAAAACTGTTTTTT.

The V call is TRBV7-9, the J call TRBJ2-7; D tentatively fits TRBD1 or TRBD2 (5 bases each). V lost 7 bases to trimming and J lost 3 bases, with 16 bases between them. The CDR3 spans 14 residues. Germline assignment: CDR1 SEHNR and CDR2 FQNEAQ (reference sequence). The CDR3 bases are TGTGCCAGCACCCCCCGGGACGGACTCTACGAGCAGTACTTC. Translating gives CASTPRDGLYEQYF. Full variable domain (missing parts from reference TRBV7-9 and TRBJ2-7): DTGVSQNPRHKITKRGQNVTFRCDPISEHNRLYWYRQTLGQGPEFLTYFQNEAQLEKSRLLSDRFSAERPKGSFSTLEIQRTEQGDSAMYLCASTPRDGLYEQYFGPGTRLTVT.

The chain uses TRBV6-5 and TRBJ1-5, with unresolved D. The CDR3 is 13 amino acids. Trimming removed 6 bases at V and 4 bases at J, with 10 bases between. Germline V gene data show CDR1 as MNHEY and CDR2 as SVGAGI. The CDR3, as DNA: TGTGCCAGCAGCCCCCGGGCAAATCAGCCCCAGCATTTT. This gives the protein CASSPRANQPQHF.